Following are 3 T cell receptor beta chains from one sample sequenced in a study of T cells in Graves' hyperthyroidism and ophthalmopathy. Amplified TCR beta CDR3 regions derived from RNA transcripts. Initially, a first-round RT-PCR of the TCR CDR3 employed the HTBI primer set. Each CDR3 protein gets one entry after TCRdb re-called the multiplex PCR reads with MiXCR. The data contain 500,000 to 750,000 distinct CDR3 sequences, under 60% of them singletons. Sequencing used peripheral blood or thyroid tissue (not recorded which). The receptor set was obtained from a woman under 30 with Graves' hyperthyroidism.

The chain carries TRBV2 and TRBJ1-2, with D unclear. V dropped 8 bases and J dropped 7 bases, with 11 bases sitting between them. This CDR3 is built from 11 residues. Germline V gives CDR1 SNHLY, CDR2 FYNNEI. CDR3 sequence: CASLAGLGYTF. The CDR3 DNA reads TGTGCCAGCCTAGCGGGCCTTGGCTACACCTTC.

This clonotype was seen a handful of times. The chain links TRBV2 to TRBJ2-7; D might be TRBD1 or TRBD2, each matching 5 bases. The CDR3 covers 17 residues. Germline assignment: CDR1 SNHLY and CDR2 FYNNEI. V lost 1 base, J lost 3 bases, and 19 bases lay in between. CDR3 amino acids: CASSEEGPVRDLYEQYF. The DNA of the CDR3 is TGTGCCAGCAGTGAAGAGGGACCTGTCCGTGACCTCTACGAGCAGTACTTC.

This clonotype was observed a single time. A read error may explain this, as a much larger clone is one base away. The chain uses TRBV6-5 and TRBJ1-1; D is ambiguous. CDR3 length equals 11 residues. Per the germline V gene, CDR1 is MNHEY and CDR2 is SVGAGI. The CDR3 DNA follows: TGTGCCACCTGGGAAAGGGCTGAAACTTTCTTT. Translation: CATWERAETFF.